This T cell receptor (beta chain) comes out of a study of blood T cells in healthy people across ages. Whole-study context: Template switching retrieved approximately one barcoded beta molecule for each two T cells. Regarding the study as a whole: Higher diversity, along with more naive CD4+ cells, distinguished long-lived donors from aged donors. Age brought a roughly linear fall in TCR beta diversity measured per million T cells.

Trimming took off 4 bases at V and 5 bases at J, with 20 bases between the two ends. This CDR3 spans 16 amino acids. Germline V gene data show CDR1 as SNHLY and CDR2 as FYNNEI. This clonotype was counted between two and nine times. Its antigen is unknown. Then a second PCR, running roughly 7 to 11 cycles, was carried out with a sample-barcoded 5' primer and a J-beta primer mix. MiXCR was run by TCRdb on the 5' RACE reads, yielding one entry per CDR3 protein. The sample has roughly 1 million distinct CDR3 sequences; approximately 25% are singletons. These data are also associated with another study on T cells of mothers and their children. That source reports: During the second PCR, the M1S primer introduced sample barcodes along with 2-4 random nucleotides.

The TCR was taken from a girl aged 2 to 10 in good health. The V gene is TRBV2, the J gene TRBJ2-5, with a tentative D call TRBD1 (5 bases). Sample: blood. In DNA form, the CDR3 reads TGTGCCAGCAGTGGCCCGAGACAGATAATCGAGGAGACCCAGTACTTC. This translates into CASSGPRQIIEETQYF.